The 31 T cell receptor beta chains presented below share a single source sample, sequenced in a study of cytomegalovirus exposure and HLA in healthy donors. The PCR had 60 Vbeta and 13 Jbeta primers. Sequencing used immunoSEQ multiplex PCR; TCRdb keeps in-frame clones, though not all of them. Found here are about 130,000 clones; the top ten clones hold approximately 1.7%. Sequenced input: PBMCs. The source of these receptors is a man younger than 35 in good health and CMV-seronegative.

The CDR3 nucleotides read TGCGCCAGCAGCTTGGAAGGGGGCAATCAGCCCCAGCATTTT. This gives the protein CASSLEGGNQPQHF. The chain joins TRBV5-1 to TRBJ1-5, with D possibly being TRBD1 (5 bases). This CDR3 spans 14 amino acids. CDR1 is SGHRS, CDR2 YFSETQ, per germline. V gave up 0 bases and J gave up 2 bases, with 6 bases separating them.

The rearrangement joins TRBV6-5 to TRBJ2-5, with D hard to call. Germline values: CDR1 MNHEY, CDR2 SVGAGI. V gave up 5 bases and J gave up 6 bases, with 13 bases separating them. The CDR3 consists of 13 residues. This CDR3 reads CASSRDEDKTQYF. The CDR3 coding sequence is TGTGCCAGCAGTAGAGACGAGGATAAGACCCAGTACTTC.

The chain links TRBV5-6 to TRBJ1-2; TRBD1 matches 8 bases. In germline, CDR1 is SGHDT, CDR2 YYEEEE. This CDR3 spans 14 amino acids. V dropped 4 bases and J dropped 5; count of bases not matched to a gene: 7. The CDR3 DNA sequence: TGTGCCAGCAGCACGGACAGGGCTTTGTATGGCTACACCTTC. Amino acid sequence: CASSTDRALYGYTF.

The chain carries TRBV7-2 and TRBJ1-1; D perhaps matches TRBD1 (5 bases). The CDR3 runs 15 residues. Germline CDR1 and CDR2: SGHTA and FQGNSA. V dropped 1 base and J dropped 1 base, with 10 bases sitting between them. CDR3 bases: TGTGCCAGCAGCTTAGAACCGGGGGGGAACACTGAAGCTTTCTTT. Its translation: CASSLEPGGNTEAFF.

CDR3 sequence (DNA): TGTGCCAGCAGTCCTCAGGGATTTTCGAACACTGAAGCTTTCTTT. Translating gives CASSPQGFSNTEAFF. The genes are TRBV27 and TRBJ1-1; tentative D call: TRBD1 (5 bases). CDR1 MNHEY and CDR2 SMNVEV come from the germline V gene (reference sequence). This CDR3 region has 15 residues. Trimming removed 5 bases at V and 1 base at J, with 14 bases between.

The chain uses TRBV13 and TRBJ1-6; the D is unclear. Germline CDR1 is PRHDT and CDR2 is FYEKMQ (reference sequence). CDR3 length equals 15 residues. The V gene lost 0 bases and the J gene lost 7 bases, with 10 bases spanning the gap. The CDR3 DNA is TGTGCCAGCAGCTTAGGGCGGGAATTAAATTCACCCCTCCACTTT. As protein: CASSLGRELNSPLHF.

The rearrangement links TRBV13 to TRBJ2-1; 13 bases align to TRBD2. Trimming cost V 7 bases and J 9 bases; bases outside gene matches: 12. This CDR3 contains 16 residues. Per germline, CDR1 PRHDT and CDR2 FYEKMQ (reference sequence). The CDR3, as DNA: TGTGCCAGCACATCTCCAGGGACTAGCGGGATGTCTGAGCAGTTCTTC. This translates into CASTSPGTSGMSEQFF.

The rearrangement links TRBV5-4 to TRBJ1-3; 10 nucleotides line up with TRBD1. Germline-derived CDR1 and CDR2 are SGHNT and YYREEE (reference sequence). CDR3 length: 15 amino acids. V trimming: 3 bases; J trimming: 3 bases; junction bases outside the gene matches: 3. In DNA, the CDR3 is TGTGCCAGCAGCTCCGGACAGGGGGGTGGAAACACCATATATTTT. Translating it yields CASSSGQGGGNTIYF.

The chain has TRBV7-3 and TRBJ1-5, with D tentatively TRBD1 (5 bases). CDR1 SGHTA and CDR2 FQGTGA come from the germline V gene. This CDR3 has 16 residues. V lost 5 bases and J 0 bases, leaving 14 bases between the germline ends. CDR3 DNA sequence: TGTGCCAGCAGCCCGGCGGGGCCTTATAGCAATCAGCCCCAGCATTTT. It is translated as CASSPAGPYSNQPQHF.

V is TRBV6-1 and J is TRBJ2-7; D gene unclear. This CDR3 has 14 residues. V lost 1 base to trimming and J lost 6 bases, with 13 bases between them. Germline V CDR1 and CDR2: MNHNS, SASEGT. DNA for the CDR3: TGTGCCAGCAGTGAAGGGCCCGGTCCGGGCGAGCAGTACTTC. It is translated as CASSEGPGPGEQYF.

The V gene is TRBV11-2, the J gene TRBJ2-3; D not resolved. The CDR3 spans 13 residues. Looked up from germline, CDR1 is SGHAT and CDR2 is FQNNGV. V was trimmed by 5 bases and J by 2 bases, leaving 8 bases between them. CDR3 bases: TGTGCCAGCAGCCCCAGGTTCACAGATACGCAGTATTTT. The encoded protein is CASSPRFTDTQYF. Looking up the rest from reference TRBV11-2 and TRBJ2-3 gives the full variable domain: EAGVAQSPRYKIIEKRQSVAFWCNPISGHATLYWYQQILGQGPKLLIQFQNNGVVDDSQLPKDRFSAERLKGVDSTLKIQPAKLEDSAVYLCASSPRFTDTQYFGPGTRLTVL.

The CDR3 loop reads CASTRGLGGYTF. For the CDR3, the DNA is TGTGCCAGCACACGGGGACTCGGAGGCTACACCTTC. J is TRBJ1-2 and V is TRBV11-2; possibly TRBD1 for D (5 bases). Germline-derived CDR1 and CDR2 are SGHAT and FQNNGV. This CDR3 has 12 residues. V was shortened by 7 bases and J by 8 bases, with 14 bases between the two germline ends.

This chain links TRBV6-5 with TRBJ1-1; 7 bases match TRBD1. The CDR3 spans 14 residues. V was clipped by 6 bases and J by 1 base; unmatched bases: 5. The V gene's germline CDR1 is MNHEY and CDR2 SVGAGI. CDR3 residues: CASSVQGPNTEAFF. In nucleotides, the CDR3 is TGTGCCAGCAGCGTACAGGGGCCGAACACTGAAGCTTTCTTT.

This chain connects TRBV2 to TRBJ1-4; 7 bases align to TRBD1. This CDR3 region has 13 residues. The junction had 3 bases not matched to a gene; V was cut back by 7 bases and J by 4 bases. The V gene's germline CDR1 is SNHLY and CDR2 FYNNEI. The DNA for the CDR3 is TGTGCCAGCAACAGGGGCCTTAATGAAAAACTGTTTTTT. This gives the protein CASNRGLNEKLFF.

The V gene is TRBV10-3, the J gene TRBJ1-3; 7 bases match TRBD1. CDR1 and CDR2 (germline): ENHRY, SYGVKD. The CDR3 contains 15 residues. J gave up 3 bases and V 4 bases, and 6 bases lay outside the gene matches. CDR3 DNA sequence: TGTGCCATCAGTGCTCAGGGGGTCGTTGGAAACACCATATATTTT. Protein sequence: CAISAQGVVGNTIYF.

This chain connects TRBV13 to TRBJ1-1, with TRBD1 as a possible D gene (6 bases). The V and J ends lost 4 bases and 2 bases respectively, with 14 bases between them. CDR1 is PRHDT, CDR2 FYEKMQ, per germline (reference sequence). There are 15 residues in the CDR3. The CDR3 reads CASSSPQGANTEAFF. CDR3 nucleotides: TGTGCCAGCAGCTCACCACAGGGAGCAAACACTGAAGCTTTCTTT.

The V and J genes are TRBV19 and TRBJ1-4, with TRBD1 matching over 9 bases. The CDR3 has 13 amino acids. Looked up from germline, CDR1 is LNHDA and CDR2 is SQIVND (reference sequence). V trimming: 10 bases; J trimming: 8 bases; junction bases outside the gene matches: 8. CDR3 bases: TGTGCCACATCCGGGACAGGGAAGGAAAAACTGTTTTTT. Translated: CATSGTGKEKLFF.

The chain employs TRBV18 and TRBJ2-6; TRBD1 might be the D (6 bases). The CDR3 contains 16 residues. Germline V gene lookup returns CDR1 KGHSH and CDR2 LQKENI. The V end lost 5 bases, the J end lost 0 bases, and 11 bases lay between the germline ends. The DNA for the CDR3 is TGTGCCAGCTCATTAGGGGGAGCCTCTGGGGCCAACGTCCTGACTTTC. Protein: CASSLGGASGANVLTF.

The chain employs TRBV27 and TRBJ2-7; 13 bases map to TRBD2. Germline assignment: CDR1 MNHEY and CDR2 SMNVEV (reference sequence). The trim removed 3 bases at V and 5 bases at J, leaving 7 bases unmatched. This CDR3 is 16 amino acids long. This chain's CDR3 is CASSFLTSGGADEQYF. In nucleotides, the CDR3 is TGTGCCAGCAGTTTCCTCACTAGCGGGGGGGCCGACGAGCAGTACTTC.

The chain couples TRBV9 to TRBJ2-7, with 9 bases matching TRBD2. With 4 bases clipped from V and 3 bases from J, the junction kept 8 bases outside the gene matches. The CDR3 contains 15 residues. Germline lookup yields CDR1 SGDLS and CDR2 YYNGEE. Here the CDR3 reads CASSTQAGGFYEQYF. CDR3 bases: TGTGCCAGCAGCACCCAAGCGGGAGGTTTCTACGAGCAGTACTTC.

V and J are TRBV6-5 and TRBJ1-2, with unresolved D. V was cut by 9 bases and J by 3 bases, with 17 bases left in between. CDR3 size: 14 residues. Per germline, CDR1 MNHEY and CDR2 SVGAGI. CDR3: CASRPPRGYYGYTF. DNA for the CDR3: TGTGCCAGTAGACCCCCGAGAGGCTACTATGGCTACACCTTC.

On this clone: Other DNA sequences of this sample code for an identical CDR3. The chain is built from TRBV28 and TRBJ1-2, with 9 positions matching TRBD1. Germline CDR1 reads MDHEN; CDR2 reads SYDVKM. The junction had 8 bases not matched to a gene; V was cut back by 7 bases and J by 8 bases. CDR3 length equals 13 residues. The CDR3 loop is CASNTGGADGYTF. The CDR3 region has the DNA TGTGCCAGCAATACAGGGGGCGCGGACGGCTACACCTTC.

The V call is TRBV27, the J call TRBJ2-7; 11 bases agree with TRBD2. This CDR3 spans 17 amino acids. J gave up 4 bases and V 0 bases, and 8 bases lay outside the gene matches. Germline V gene data show CDR1 as MNHEY and CDR2 as SMNVEV (reference sequence). CDR3 nucleotides: TGTGCCAGCAGTTTATCTAGCGGGAGGGCCTTCGTTTACGAGCAGTACTTC. This sequence encodes CASSLSSGRAFVYEQYF.

The chain couples TRBV2 to TRBJ2-7; unclear D gene. The V gene's germline CDR1 is SNHLY and CDR2 FYNNEI. The V end was cut by 2 bases, the J end by 6 bases, with 17 bases between. The CDR3 has 15 residues. CDR3 residues: CASSETVTLGGEQYF. The CDR3 nucleotides are TGTGCCAGCAGTGAAACAGTAACACTGGGTGGCGAGCAGTACTTC.

The CDR3 is CASSLRLAVTYEQYF. The CDR3 coding sequence is TGTGCCAGCAGCTTAAGACTAGCGGTCACCTACGAGCAGTACTTC. The chain employs TRBV5-8 and TRBJ2-7; TRBD2 matches at 9 bases. J was trimmed by 2 bases and V by 2 bases; bases with no gene match: 5. Germline lookup yields CDR1 SGHTS and CDR2 YDEGEE. This CDR3 contains 15 residues. The full variable domain, rest sourced from reference TRBV5-8 and TRBJ2-7, is EAGVTQSPTHLIKTRGQQATLRCSPISGHTSVYWYQQALGLGLQFLLWYDEGEERNRGNFPPRFSGRQFPNYSSELNVNALELEDSALYLCASSLRLAVTYEQYFGPGTRLTVT.

The gene calls are TRBV5-6 and TRBJ2-5, with D perhaps matching TRBD2 (6 bases). CDR1 is SGHDT and CDR2 is YYEEEE in the germline V gene. V was clipped by 5 bases and J by 2 bases, with 13 bases between them. The CDR3 is 14 amino acids. The CDR3 sequence: CASSPRRGQETQYF. The CDR3, as DNA: TGTGCCAGCAGTCCACGACGGGGGCAAGAGACCCAGTACTTC.

The rearrangement links TRBV28 to TRBJ1-1, with 8 nucleotides matching TRBD1. Germline assignment: CDR1 MDHEN and CDR2 SYDVKM. The CDR3 extends over 13 amino acids. V lost 6 bases, J lost 7 bases, and 7 bases stayed unmatched. The CDR3 bases are TGTGCCAGCAGGCAGGGGGCGCGAAATGAAGCTTTCTTT. Translated: CASRQGARNEAFF.

CDR3 bases: TGTGCCAGCAGCTTAGATAGCACGACTAGGCTAAGCTCCTACAATGAGCAGTTCTTC. Residues: CASSLDSTTRLSSYNEQFF. The chain has TRBV7-9 and TRBJ2-1, with TRBD2 as a possible D gene (6 bases). This CDR3 comprises 19 residues. Germline CDR1 reads SEHNR; CDR2 reads FQNEAQ (reference sequence). V was clipped by 1 base and J by 0 bases, with 19 bases between them. The full variable domain, its missing parts supplied by reference TRBV7-9 and TRBJ2-1, is DTGVSQNPRHKITKRGQNVTFRCDPISEHNRLYWYRQTLGQGPEFLTYFQNEAQLEKSRLLSDRFSAERPKGSFSTLEIQRTEQGDSAMYLCASSLDSTTRLSSYNEQFFGPGTRLTVL.

V and J are TRBV28 and TRBJ2-2; TRBD2 matches at 8 bases. Trimming took 9 bases from V and 4 from J; bases not matched to a gene: 13. From germline, CDR1 is MDHEN and CDR2 SYDVKM. There are 16 residues in the CDR3. The CDR3 is CASNPGGLGFTGELFF. The CDR3 coding sequence is TGTGCCAGTAACCCGGGGGGGCTGGGGTTCACCGGGGAGCTGTTTTTT.

V is TRBV29-1 and J is TRBJ2-5; D unresolved. Deletions cut 8 bases from V and 4 bases from J, with 8 bases between. Germline-derived CDR1 and CDR2 are SQVTM and ANQGSEA. CDR3 length: 10 amino acids. For the CDR3, the DNA is TGCAGCACATACAGAGAGACCCAGTACTTC. Its translation is CSTYRETQYF. The entire variable domain, with the rest obtained from reference TRBV29-1 and TRBJ2-5, is as follows: SAVISQKPSRDICQRGTSLTIQCQVDSQVTMMFWYRQQPGQSLTLIATANQGSEATYESGFVIDKFPISRPNLTFSTLTVSNMSPEDSSIYLCSTYRETQYFGPGTRLLVL.

This chain joins TRBV5-4 and TRBJ2-7; 8 positions match TRBD1. V lost 3 bases, J lost 3 bases, and 5 bases stayed unmatched. The CDR3 is 14 residues long. Germline assignment: CDR1 SGHNT and CDR2 YYREEE (reference sequence). The CDR3 nucleotides read TGTGCCAGCAGCTCTGGACAGGGAATCTACGAGCAGTACTTC. Protein product: CASSSGQGIYEQYF.